This passage covers 12 T cell receptor beta chains from one sample sequenced in a study of shared clonotypes between healthy human individuals. TCRdb keeps only in-frame clones here, not all; method: immunoSEQ multiplex PCR. The table lists around 1.9 million clones, around 93% of them singletons. Naive-designated CD8 cells lacked CD45RO, were positively enriched for CCR7, and omitted terminally differentiated effector memory CD45RA+ cells. Sequenced material: naive CD8+ T cells from PBMCs. These receptor sequences come from a young man in good health. Some clones in this sample may be carry-over from other donors' samples.

As for this clone: Other DNA sequences within the sample encode an identical CDR3. CDR3: CASSLEGLHQPQHF. The CDR3 DNA reads as TGTGCCAGCAGCTTAGAGGGGCTTCATCAGCCCCAGCATTTT. The chain links TRBV7-9 to TRBJ1-5; D is possibly TRBD1 (5 bases). Germline loops: CDR1 SEHNR, CDR2 FQNEAQ (reference sequence). V was shortened by 1 base and J by 5 bases, with 9 bases between the two germline ends. The CDR3 is made up of 14 amino acids.

The gene calls are TRBV4-1 and TRBJ1-4; possible D gene TRBD1, 6 bases. The ends were cut back, 4 bases at V and 6 bases at J, with 21 bases in the middle. This CDR3 is built from 17 residues. The germline V gene has CDR1 MGHRA and CDR2 YSYEKL. Here the CDR3 reads CASSPNGRGTGDEKLFF. For the CDR3, the DNA is TGCGCCAGCAGCCCCAACGGCAGGGGAACTGGGGATGAAAAACTGTTTTTT.

The chain carries TRBV9 and TRBJ2-1, with D perhaps matching TRBD2 (5 bases). Germline V gene data show CDR1 as SGDLS and CDR2 as YYNGEE. The CDR3 covers 16 residues. The ends were cut back, 0 bases at V and 3 bases at J, with 13 bases in the middle. The CDR3 bases are TGTGCCAGCAGCGTAGGTGCTAGCCCCATCTACAATGAGCAGTTCTTC. Amino acids: CASSVGASPIYNEQFF.

The chain carries TRBV5-4 and TRBJ2-3, with 11 nucleotides matching TRBD2. Per the germline V gene, CDR1 is SGHNT and CDR2 is YYREEE (reference sequence). The J segment lost 2 bases and the V segment lost 9 bases, leaving 5 bases of the junction unmatched. The CDR3 spans 14 residues. For the CDR3, the DNA is TGTGCCACCGGGACTAGCGGCCCCACAGATACGCAGTATTTT. Its protein product is CATGTSGPTDTQYF.

This chain uses TRBV7-8 with TRBJ1-4; D is unclear. With 5 bases removed from V and 8 bases from J, the gap between germline ends came to 15 bases. Germline lookup yields CDR1 SGHVS and CDR2 FQNEAQ. CDR3 size: 14 residues. The CDR3 DNA is TGTGCCAGCAGCCCCAAATTCGGTCGCGAAAAACTGTTTTTT. It specifies CASSPKFGREKLFF.

This clone appeared once. The chain employs TRBV7-6 and TRBJ2-1; 11 nucleotides line up with TRBD2. CDR1 is SGHVS, CDR2 FNYEAQ, per germline. CDR3 size: 16 residues. V gave up 4 bases and J gave up 15 bases; unmatched junction bases: 17. CDR3 loop: CASSSTKEGLAVVWFF. The CDR3 coding sequence is TGTGCCAGCAGCTCGACAAAAGAGGGACTAGCGGTGGTTTGGTTCTTC.

The chain couples TRBV28 to TRBJ2-2; D is ambiguous. The V end lost 4 bases, the J end lost 3 bases, and 15 bases lay between the germline ends. The CDR3 is 16 residues long. In germline, CDR1 is MDHEN, CDR2 SYDVKM. CDR3 region: CASSSIPRADTGELFF. The CDR3 DNA reads as TGTGCCAGCAGTTCAATACCCCGAGCCGACACCGGGGAGCTGTTTTTT. The complete variable domain, with remaining parts taken from reference TRBV28 and TRBJ2-2, reads DVKVTQSSRYLVKRTGEKVFLECVQDMDHENMFWYRQDPGLGLRLIYFSYDVKMKEKGDIPEGYSVSREKKERFSLILESASTNQTSMYLCASSSIPRADTGELFFGEGSRLTVL.

A word on this clone: Additional DNA sequences in this sample encode the identical CDR3. Here the CDR3 DNA reads TGTGCCAGCAGCTTGACAGGGAGCAATCAGCCCCAGCATTTT. Its translation is CASSLTGSNQPQHF. The V call is TRBV5-6, the J call TRBJ1-5; D perhaps matches TRBD1 (6 bases). The CDR3 length is 14 residues. Germline CDR1 reads SGHDT; CDR2 reads YYEEEE. The V end lost 1 base, the J end lost 1 base, and 6 bases lay between the germline ends.

In this sample, this clone turned up once. The V gene is TRBV7-2, the J gene TRBJ2-7; possibly TRBD2 for D (5 bases). Trimming pared 2 bases from V and 5 bases from J, leaving 16 bases between. Germline CDR1 and CDR2: SGHTA and FQGNSA. There are 15 residues in the CDR3. The DNA of the CDR3 is TGTGCCAGCAGCTTACGATCAGGAGGTGGCAACGAGCAGTACTTC. Protein product: CASSLRSGGGNEQYF.

V usage is TRBV9 and J usage is TRBJ2-5, with TRBD2 identical over 14 bases. Losses at the gene ends were 3 bases for V and 0 bases for J; bases not matched to a gene: 7. The CDR3 spans 18 residues. In germline, CDR1 is SGDLS, CDR2 YYNGEE. CDR3 sequence: CASSAGTSGSLYQETQYF. CDR3 nucleotide sequence: TGTGCCAGCAGCGCCGGGACTAGCGGGAGCCTGTACCAAGAGACCCAGTACTTC.

This chain uses TRBV27 with TRBJ2-4; D might be TRBD1 or TRBD2, each matching 5 bases. The ends were cut back, 0 bases at V and 4 bases at J, with 13 bases in the middle. This CDR3 region has 16 residues. CDR1 MNHEY and CDR2 SMNVEV come from the germline V gene (reference sequence). The CDR3 here is CASSLSGPGNKNIQYF. CDR3 nucleotide sequence: TGTGCCAGCAGTTTATCGGGACCGGGGAATAAAAACATTCAGTACTTC.

This clone is a singleton in its sample. The chain uses TRBV13 and TRBJ2-4; D is undetermined. The CDR3 runs 16 residues. Deletions cut 7 bases from V and 0 bases from J, with 16 bases between. Germline V CDR1 and CDR2: PRHDT, FYEKMQ (reference sequence). The CDR3 reads CASTPPGYLAKNIQYF. DNA of the CDR3: TGTGCCAGCACCCCCCCGGGCTACCTAGCCAAAAACATTCAGTACTTC.